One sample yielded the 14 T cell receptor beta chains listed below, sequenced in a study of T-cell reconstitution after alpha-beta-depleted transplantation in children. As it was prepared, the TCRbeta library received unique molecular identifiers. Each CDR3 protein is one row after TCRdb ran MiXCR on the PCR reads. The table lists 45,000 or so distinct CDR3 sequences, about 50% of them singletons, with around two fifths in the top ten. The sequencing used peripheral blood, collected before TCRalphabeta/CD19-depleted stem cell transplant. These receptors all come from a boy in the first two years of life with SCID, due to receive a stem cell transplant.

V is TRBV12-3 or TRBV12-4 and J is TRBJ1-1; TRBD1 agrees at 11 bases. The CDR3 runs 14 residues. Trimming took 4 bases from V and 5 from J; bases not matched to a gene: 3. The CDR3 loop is CASSSRDRGTEAFF. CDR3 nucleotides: TGTGCCAGCAGTTCCCGGGACAGGGGGACTGAAGCTTTCTTT.

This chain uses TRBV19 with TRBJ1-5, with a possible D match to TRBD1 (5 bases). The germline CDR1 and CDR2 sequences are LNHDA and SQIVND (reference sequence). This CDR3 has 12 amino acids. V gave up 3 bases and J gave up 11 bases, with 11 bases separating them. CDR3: CASSIEGRAQHF. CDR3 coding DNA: TGTGCCAGTAGTATTGAGGGGAGGGCCCAGCATTTT.

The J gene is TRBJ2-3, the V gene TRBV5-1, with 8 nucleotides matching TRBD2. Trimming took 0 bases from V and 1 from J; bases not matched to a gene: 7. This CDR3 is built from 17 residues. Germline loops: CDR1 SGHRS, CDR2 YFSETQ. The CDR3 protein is CASSLAAGGAGTDTQYF. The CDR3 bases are TGCGCCAGCAGCTTGGCCGCGGGGGGTGCCGGCACAGATACGCAGTATTTT.

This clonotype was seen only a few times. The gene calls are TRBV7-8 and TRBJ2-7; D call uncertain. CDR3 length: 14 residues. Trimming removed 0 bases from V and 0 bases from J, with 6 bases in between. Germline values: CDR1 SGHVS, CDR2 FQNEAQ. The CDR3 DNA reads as TGTGCCAGCAGCTTAGCTTCCGCCTCCTACGAGCAGTACTTC. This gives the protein CASSLASASYEQYF.

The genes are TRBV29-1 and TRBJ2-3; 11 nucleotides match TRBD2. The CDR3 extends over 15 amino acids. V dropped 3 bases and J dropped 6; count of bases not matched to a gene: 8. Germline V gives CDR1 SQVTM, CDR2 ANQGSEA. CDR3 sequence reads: CSVDPTSGGPDTQYF. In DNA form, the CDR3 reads TGCAGCGTTGACCCCACTAGCGGGGGCCCGGATACGCAGTATTTT.

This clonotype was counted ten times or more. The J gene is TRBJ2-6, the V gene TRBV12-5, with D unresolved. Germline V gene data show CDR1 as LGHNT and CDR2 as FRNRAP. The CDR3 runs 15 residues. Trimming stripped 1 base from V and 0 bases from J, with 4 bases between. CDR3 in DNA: TGTGCTAGTGGTTTGGGTGGCTCTGGGGCCAACGTCCTGACTTTC. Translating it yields CASGLGGSGANVLTF.

CDR3 bases: TGTGCCAGCAGCCAAGGGGCGGGCCGAGTCTACGAGCAGTACTTC. Its translation: CASSQGAGRVYEQYF. The rearrangement uses TRBV3-1 and TRBJ2-7; possible D gene TRBD2, 5 bases. Trimming pared 1 base from V and 3 bases from J, leaving 13 bases between. Germline V gene lookup returns CDR1 LGHDT and CDR2 YNNKEL (reference sequence). The length of the CDR3 is 15 residues.

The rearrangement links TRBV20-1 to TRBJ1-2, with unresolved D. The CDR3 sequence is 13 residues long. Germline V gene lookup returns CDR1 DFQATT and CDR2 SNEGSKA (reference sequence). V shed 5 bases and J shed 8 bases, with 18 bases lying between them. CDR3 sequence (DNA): TGCAGTGCTCCCGTAGATGGGGTTGGCGGCTACACCTTC. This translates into CSAPVDGVGGYTF.

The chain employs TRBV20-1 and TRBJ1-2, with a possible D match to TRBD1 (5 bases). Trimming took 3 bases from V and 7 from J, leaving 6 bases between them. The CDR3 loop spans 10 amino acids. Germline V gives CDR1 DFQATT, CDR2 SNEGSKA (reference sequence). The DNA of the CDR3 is TGCAGTGCTAGTCAGGGTGGCTACACCTTC. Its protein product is CSASQGGYTF.

In nucleotides, the CDR3 is TGCGCCAGCAGCTTGGAGGGGGCGCCCTATGAAAAACTGTTTTTT. Its translation is CASSLEGAPYEKLFF. The V and J genes are TRBV5-1 and TRBJ1-4; TRBD1 matches at 7 bases. Per the germline V gene, CDR1 is SGHRS and CDR2 is YFSETQ. The CDR3 runs 15 residues. With V trimmed by 0 bases and J by 6 bases, 5 bases remained unmatched.

The CDR3 nucleotides read TGTGCCAGCAGGGCCGCGTACAGGCAGGAAGAGACCCAGTACTTC. This translates into CASRAAYRQEETQYF. The rearrangement links TRBV6-1 to TRBJ2-5; D may be TRBD1 (5 bases). V was pared by 6 bases and J by 3 bases, with 17 bases between. The CDR3 runs 15 residues. Germline V gene lookup returns CDR1 MNHNS and CDR2 SASEGT.

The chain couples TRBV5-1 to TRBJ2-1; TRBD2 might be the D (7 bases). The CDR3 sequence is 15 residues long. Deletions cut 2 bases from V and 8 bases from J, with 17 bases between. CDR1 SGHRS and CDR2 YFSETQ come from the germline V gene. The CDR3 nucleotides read TGCGCCAGCAGCTTAATCGGGGGGCTCCTGGATGAGCAGTTCTTC. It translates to CASSLIGGLLDEQFF.

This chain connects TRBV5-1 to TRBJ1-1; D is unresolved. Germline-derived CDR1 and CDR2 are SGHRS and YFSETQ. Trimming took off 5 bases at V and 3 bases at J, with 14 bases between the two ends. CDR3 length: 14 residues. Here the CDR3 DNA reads TGCGCCAGCAGGTTCTCGCCTGGGGACACTGAAGCTTTCTTT. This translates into CASRFSPGDTEAFF.

CDR3 sequence (DNA): TGTGCCAGCAGCGTATTAAGGGGGAGCTCCTACAATGAGCAGTTCTTC. It codes for CASSVLRGSSYNEQFF. This chain joins TRBV9 and TRBJ2-1; the D gene is possibly TRBD1 (6 bases). The germline V gene encodes CDR1 SGDLS and CDR2 YYNGEE. The CDR3 loop spans 16 amino acids. With 1 base removed from V and 0 bases from J, the gap between germline ends came to 11 bases. The full variable domain, with the rest looked up from reference TRBV9 and TRBJ2-1, is DSGVTQTPKHLITATGQRVTLRCSPRSGDLSVYWYQQSLDQGLQFLIQYYNGEERAKGNILERFSAQQFPDLHSELNLSSLELGDSALYFCASSVLRGSSYNEQFFGPGTRLTVL.